This entry describes one TCR beta chain. Germline-derived CDR1 and CDR2 are SGHAT and FQNNGV. V dropped 6 bases and J dropped 11 bases, with 19 bases sitting between them. The CDR3 sequence is 13 residues long. This sample stems from a study of cytomegalovirus exposure and HLA in healthy donors. PCR employed 60 Vbeta and 13 Jbeta primers. Sequencing used immunoSEQ multiplex PCR; TCRdb keeps in-frame clones, though not all of them. This sample has 100,000 to 150,000 clones, with roughly 72% found just once. The chain combines TRBV11-2 with TRBJ1-1; perhaps TRBD1 as D (5 bases). Sequences were obtained from PBMCs. This TCR came from a woman in her forties or fifties in good health and CMV-seropositive. The CDR3 DNA follows: TGTGCCAGCAGAATACAGGTGTCTCAGGCGGCTTTCTTT. This gives the protein CASRIQVSQAAFF.